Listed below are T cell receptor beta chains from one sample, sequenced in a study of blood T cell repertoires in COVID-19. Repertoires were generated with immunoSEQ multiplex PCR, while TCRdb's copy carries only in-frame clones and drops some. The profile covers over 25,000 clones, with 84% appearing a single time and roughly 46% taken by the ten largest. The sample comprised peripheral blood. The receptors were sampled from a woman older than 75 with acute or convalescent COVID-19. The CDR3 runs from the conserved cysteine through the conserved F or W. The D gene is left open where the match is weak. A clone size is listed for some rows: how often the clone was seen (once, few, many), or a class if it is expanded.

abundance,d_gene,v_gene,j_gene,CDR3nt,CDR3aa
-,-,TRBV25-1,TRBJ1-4,TGTGCCAGCCAGGGTCAGACCACTCGGTTTTTT,CASQGQTTRFF
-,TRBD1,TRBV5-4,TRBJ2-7,TGTGCCAGCAGCGAGGGACAGGGGATAGGCGAGCAGTACTTC,CASSEGQGIGEQYF
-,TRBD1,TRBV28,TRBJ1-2,TGTGCCAGCAGTTTGGTGGGACAGGGGGCGAGTATCTATGGCTACACCTTC,CASSLVGQGASIYGYTF
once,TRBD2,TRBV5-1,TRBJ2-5,TGCGCCAGCAGAGGACTAGCGGGAGAAGAGACCCAGTACTTC,CASRGLAGEETQYF
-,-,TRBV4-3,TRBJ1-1,TGCGCCAGCAGCCAACCAGGCCAGGCTACTGAAGCTTTCTTT,CASSQPGQATEAFF
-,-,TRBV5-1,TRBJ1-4,TGCGCCAGCAGCTCAGGACAGCCGAGTGAAAAACTGTTTTTT,CASSSGQPSEKLFF
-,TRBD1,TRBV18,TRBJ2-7,TGTGCCAGCTCCTCGGGACAGGGTACCTACGAGCAGTACTTC,CASSSGQGTYEQYF
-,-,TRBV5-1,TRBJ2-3,TGCGCCAGCAGCTTTGGCGGTAGCACAGATACGCAGTATTTT,CASSFGGSTDTQYF
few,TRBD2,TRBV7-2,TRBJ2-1,TGTGCCAGCAGCTTAGCGTCCGGGACTAAAGAGTTCTTC,CASSLASGTKEFF
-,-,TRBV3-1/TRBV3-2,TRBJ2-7,TGTGCCAGCAGCCAAGATCCAGGGGTTTCCTACGAGCAGTACTTC,CASSQDPGVSYEQYF
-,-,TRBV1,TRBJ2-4,TGCACCAGCAGCCAAGTAGCGGGGGGTCAGTACTTC,CTSSQVAGGQYF
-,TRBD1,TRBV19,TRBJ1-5,TGTGCCAGTAGTATGGGGCAGGGGGCAGCTCAGCCCCAGCATTTT,CASSMGQGAAQPQHF
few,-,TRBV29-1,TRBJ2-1,TGCAGCTCTGAGGCGTACAATGAGCAGTTCTTC,CSSEAYNEQFF
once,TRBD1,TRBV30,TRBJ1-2,TGTGCCTGGAGTGTTTGGACAGGCTCTGGCTACACCTTC,CAWSVWTGSGYTF
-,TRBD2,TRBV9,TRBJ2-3,TGTGCCAGCAGCGGCCTAGCGGGGGGCCAAGATACGCAGTATTTT,CASSGLAGGQDTQYF
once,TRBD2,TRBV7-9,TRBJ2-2,TGTGCCACCCCGGGGAGGGCCGGGGAGCTGTTTTTT,CATPGRAGELFF